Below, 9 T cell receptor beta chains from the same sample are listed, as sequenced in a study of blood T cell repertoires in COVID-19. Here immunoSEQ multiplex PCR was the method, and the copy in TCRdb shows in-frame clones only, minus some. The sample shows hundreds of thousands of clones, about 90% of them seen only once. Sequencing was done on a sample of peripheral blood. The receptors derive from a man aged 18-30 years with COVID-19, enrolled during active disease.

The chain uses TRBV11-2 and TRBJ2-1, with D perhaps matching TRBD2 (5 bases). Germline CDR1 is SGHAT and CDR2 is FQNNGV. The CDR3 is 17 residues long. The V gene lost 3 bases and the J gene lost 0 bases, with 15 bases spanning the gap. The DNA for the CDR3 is TGTGCCAGCAGCTTGCCAACACTAGTTACCTCCTACAATGAGCAGTTCTTC. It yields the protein CASSLPTLVTSYNEQFF.

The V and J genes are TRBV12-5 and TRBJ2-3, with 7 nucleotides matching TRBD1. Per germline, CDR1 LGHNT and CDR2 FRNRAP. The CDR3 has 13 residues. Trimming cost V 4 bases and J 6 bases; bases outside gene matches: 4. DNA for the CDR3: TGTGCTAGTGGTTGGGACAGCCATGATACGCAGTATTTT. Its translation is CASGWDSHDTQYF.

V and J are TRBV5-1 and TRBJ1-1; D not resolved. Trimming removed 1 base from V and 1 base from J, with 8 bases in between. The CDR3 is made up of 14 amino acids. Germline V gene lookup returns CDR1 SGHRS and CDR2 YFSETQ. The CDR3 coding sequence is TGCGCCAGCAGCTTGAACATTCCGAACACTGAAGCTTTCTTT. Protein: CASSLNIPNTEAFF.

DNA of the CDR3: TGTGCCAGCAGCCCCCACGAGGGGGGGACCTACGAGCAGTACTTC. Its protein product is CASSPHEGGTYEQYF. This chain uses TRBV6-5 with TRBJ2-7; D perhaps matches TRBD2 (7 bases). V lost 6 bases to trimming and J lost 2 bases, with 17 bases between them. Germline CDR1 MNHEY, CDR2 SVGAGI. The CDR3 loop spans 15 amino acids.

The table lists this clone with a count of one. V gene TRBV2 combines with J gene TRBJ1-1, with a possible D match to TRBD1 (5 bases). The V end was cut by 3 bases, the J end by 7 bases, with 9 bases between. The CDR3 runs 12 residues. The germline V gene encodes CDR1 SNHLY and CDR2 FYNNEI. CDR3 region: CASSEAGVEAFF. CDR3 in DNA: TGTGCCAGCAGTGAGGCGGGGGTTGAAGCTTTCTTT.

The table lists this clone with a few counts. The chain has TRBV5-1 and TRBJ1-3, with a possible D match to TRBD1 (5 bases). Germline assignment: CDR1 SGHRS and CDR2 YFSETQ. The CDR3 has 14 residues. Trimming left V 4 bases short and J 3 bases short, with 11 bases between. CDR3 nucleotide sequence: TGCGCCAGCAGCACCAGGGAGGGTGGAAACACCATATATTTT. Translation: CASSTREGGNTIYF.

In DNA form, the CDR3 reads TGTGCCAGCAGCTCCTCCGTCCCGGGAGACACCGGGGAGCTGTTTTTT. Amino acids: CASSSSVPGDTGELFF. J is TRBJ2-2 and V is TRBV7-9, with D possibly being TRBD2 (6 bases). The length of the CDR3 is 16 residues. Germline V CDR1 and CDR2: SEHNR, FQNEAQ (reference sequence). V was shortened by 4 bases and J by 3 bases, with 15 bases between the two germline ends.

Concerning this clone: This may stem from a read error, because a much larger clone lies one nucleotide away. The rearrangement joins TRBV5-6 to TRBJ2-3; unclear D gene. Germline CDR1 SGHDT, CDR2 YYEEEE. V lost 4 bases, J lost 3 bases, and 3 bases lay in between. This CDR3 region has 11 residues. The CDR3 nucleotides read TGTGCCAGCAGCCAGACAGATACGCAGTATTTT. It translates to CASSQTDTQYF. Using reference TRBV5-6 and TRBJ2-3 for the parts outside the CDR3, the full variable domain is DAGVTQSPTHLIKTRGQQVTLRCSPKSGHDTVSWYQQALGQGPQFIFQYYEEEERQRGNFPDRFSGHQFPNYSSELNVNALLLGDSALYLCASSQTDTQYFGPGTRLTVL.

CDR3: CASSRLVANYGYTF. The CDR3 region has the DNA TGCGCCAGCAGCCGCCTAGTCGCTAACTATGGCTACACCTTC. The chain joins TRBV4-1 to TRBJ1-2; D not certain. This CDR3 is 14 amino acids long. V was pared by 4 bases and J by 0 bases, with 9 bases between. CDR1 and CDR2 (germline): MGHRA, YSYEKL.